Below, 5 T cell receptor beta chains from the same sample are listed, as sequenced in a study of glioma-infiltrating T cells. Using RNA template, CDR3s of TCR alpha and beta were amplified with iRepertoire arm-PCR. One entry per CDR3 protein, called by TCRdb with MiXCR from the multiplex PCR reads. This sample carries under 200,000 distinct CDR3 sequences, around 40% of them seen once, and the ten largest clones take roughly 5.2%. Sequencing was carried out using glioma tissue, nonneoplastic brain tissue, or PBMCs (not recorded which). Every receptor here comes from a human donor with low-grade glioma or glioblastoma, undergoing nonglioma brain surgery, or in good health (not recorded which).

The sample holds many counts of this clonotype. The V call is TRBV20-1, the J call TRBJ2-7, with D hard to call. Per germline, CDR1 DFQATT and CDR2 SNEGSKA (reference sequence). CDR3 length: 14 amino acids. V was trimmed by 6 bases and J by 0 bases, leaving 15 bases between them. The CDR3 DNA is TGCAGTGCCCAACCGGACGCTTACTCCTACGAGCAGTACTTC. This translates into CSAQPDAYSYEQYF.

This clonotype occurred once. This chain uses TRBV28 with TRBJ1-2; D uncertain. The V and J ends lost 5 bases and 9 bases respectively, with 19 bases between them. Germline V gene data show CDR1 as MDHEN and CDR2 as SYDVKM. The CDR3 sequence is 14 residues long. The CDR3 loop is CASSPAGRRESYTF. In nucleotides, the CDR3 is TGTGCCAGCAGTCCGGCGGGCCGCCGTGAGAGCTACACCTTC.

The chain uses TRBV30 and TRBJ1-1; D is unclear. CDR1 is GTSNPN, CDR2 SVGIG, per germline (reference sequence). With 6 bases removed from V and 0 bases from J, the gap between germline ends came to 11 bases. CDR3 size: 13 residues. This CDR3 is CACKTPMNTEAFF. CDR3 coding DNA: TGTGCCTGCAAAACCCCGATGAACACTGAAGCTTTCTTT.

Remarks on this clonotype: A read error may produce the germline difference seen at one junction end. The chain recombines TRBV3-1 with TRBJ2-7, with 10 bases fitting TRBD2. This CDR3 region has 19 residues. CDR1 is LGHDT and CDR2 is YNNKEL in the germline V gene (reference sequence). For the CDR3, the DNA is TGTGCCAGCAGCCAAGTGAGCGGGAGGGCCGCGTTCAATTTCTACGAACAGTACTTC. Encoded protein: CASSQVSGRAAFNFYEQYF.

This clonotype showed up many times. The CDR3 here is CSVELAGGGDEQFF. Written as DNA, the CDR3 is TGCAGCGTTGAACTAGCGGGAGGTGGGGATGAGCAGTTCTTC. The genes are TRBV29-1 and TRBJ2-1; 11 positions match TRBD2. This CDR3 region has 14 residues. V gave up 2 bases and J gave up 8 bases; unmatched junction bases: 5. Germline-derived CDR1 and CDR2 are SQVTM and ANQGSEA.